These 14 T cell receptor beta chains were sequenced from one sample in a study of radiation and T cells in renal cell carcinoma. TCRdb keeps only in-frame clones here, not all; method: immunoSEQ multiplex PCR. The profile shows 100,000 to 150,000 clones, over 75% of them singletons. Time point described: blood 2 weeks post-SBRT. The treatment denotes: 15 Gy SBRT to primary tumor, nephrectomy 4 weeks later. The material was blood, obtained from a patient whose treatment included radiotherapy and nephrectomy. The receptors originated from a man aged 50 or older with renal cell carcinoma.

This chain uses TRBV2 with TRBJ1-1; no reliable D call. The CDR3 contains 14 residues. CDR1 and CDR2 from the germline V gene are SNHLY and FYNNEI. The germline V and J ends were trimmed by 4 bases and 4 bases, with 13 bases remaining between them. In DNA form, the CDR3 reads TGTGCCAGCAGTGGACCGAGAGTAGGCACTGAAGCTTTCTTT. Its translation is CASSGPRVGTEAFF.

The CDR3 loop is CASTIGAGRSDTQYF. The CDR3 coding sequence is TGTGCCAGCACCATAGGGGCAGGGAGGTCAGATACGCAGTATTTT. The V call is TRBV6-5, the J call TRBJ2-3, with D possibly TRBD2 on 6 matching bases. CDR1 and CDR2 (germline): MNHEY, SVGAGI. V dropped 7 bases and J dropped 4 bases, with 18 bases sitting between them. The CDR3 has 15 residues.

Here the CDR3 reads CAWSGRGTGELFF. The CDR3 region has the DNA TGTGCCTGGAGCGGCCGGGGCACCGGGGAGCTGTTTTTT. V gene TRBV30 combines with J gene TRBJ2-2, with D perhaps TRBD2 (5 bases). The CDR3 is made up of 13 amino acids. The V end was cut by 3 bases, the J end by 4 bases, with 9 bases between. Germline CDR1 is GTSNPN and CDR2 is SVGIG (reference sequence).

This clone showed up just once. The chain employs TRBV5-1 and TRBJ2-3, with 9 bases that match TRBD1. Germline values: CDR1 SGHRS, CDR2 YFSETQ. The CDR3 spans 14 residues. J gave up 6 bases and V 4 bases, and 6 bases lay outside the gene matches. The CDR3 coding sequence is TGCGCCAGCAGCCTACAGGGGGCTGGGGATACGCAGTATTTT. The encoded protein is CASSLQGAGDTQYF.

The chain couples TRBV28 to TRBJ1-1; D gene ambiguous. The ends were cut back, 3 bases at V and 7 bases at J, with 6 bases in the middle. The CDR3 runs to 11 residues. The germline V gene has CDR1 MDHEN and CDR2 SYDVKM. CDR3 in amino acids: CASSLVGEAFF. DNA for the CDR3: TGTGCCAGCAGTTTGGTAGGTGAAGCTTTCTTT.

This CDR3 reads CASSNSAVMNTEAFF. The CDR3 bases are TGTGCCAGCAGCAACTCCGCTGTGATGAACACTGAAGCTTTCTTT. This chain joins TRBV9 and TRBJ1-1, with D uncertain. The V gene's germline CDR1 is SGDLS and CDR2 YYNGEE. The CDR3 runs to 15 residues. V was clipped by 4 bases and J by 0 bases, with 13 bases between them.

The chain carries TRBV20-1 and TRBJ2-1; D remains ambiguous. Germline CDR1 reads DFQATT; CDR2 reads SNEGSKA (reference sequence). The CDR3 covers 11 residues. Trimming took off 6 bases at V and 9 bases at J, with 12 bases between the two ends. The CDR3: CSASLGFEQFF. CDR3 bases: TGCAGTGCCAGCCTGGGGTTTGAGCAGTTCTTC.

The rearrangement uses TRBV5-1 and TRBJ1-2; 9 bases fit TRBD1. Germline lookup yields CDR1 SGHRS and CDR2 YFSETQ. This CDR3 is 14 amino acids long. The V gene end was trimmed by 3 bases and the J gene end by 6 bases; junction bases not matched to a gene: 6. The CDR3: CASSSTGGKDGYTF. The CDR3 DNA reads as TGCGCCAGCAGCTCGACAGGGGGGAAAGATGGCTACACCTTC.

The V call is TRBV4-1, the J call TRBJ1-5; weak D call: TRBD1 (6 bases). Trimming pared 6 bases from V and 2 bases from J, leaving 14 bases between. The CDR3 length is 15 residues. The germline V gene encodes CDR1 MGHRA and CDR2 YSYEKL. This chain's CDR3 is CASSPEGVGNQPQHF. The CDR3 DNA reads as TGCGCCAGCAGTCCTGAGGGGGTGGGCAATCAGCCCCAGCATTTT.

V usage is TRBV6-6 and J usage is TRBJ2-1, with 7 bases aligning to TRBD1. Trimming at V came to 5 bases and at J to 3 bases, leaving 4 bases not matched to a gene. Germline values: CDR1 MNHNY, CDR2 SVGAGI (reference sequence). The CDR3 is 14 residues long. CDR3 DNA: TGTGCCAGCAGTCCGGGACAGCACTACAATGAGCAGTTCTTC. This translates into CASSPGQHYNEQFF.

V usage is TRBV5-1 and J usage is TRBJ2-1, with TRBD2 as a possible D gene (7 bases). Germline CDR1 reads SGHRS; CDR2 reads YFSETQ. CDR3 length: 17 residues. V was trimmed by 0 bases and J by 10 bases, leaving 23 bases between them. The DNA of the CDR3 is TGCGCCAGCAGCTTGGCCGGTACCGGGGGGCACGCTGGAGAGCAGTTCTTC. Protein: CASSLAGTGGHAGEQFF.

The gene calls are TRBV6-1 and TRBJ2-6; D perhaps matches TRBD1 (6 bases). In germline, CDR1 is MNHNS, CDR2 SASEGT. V lost 3 bases to trimming and J lost 0 bases, with 15 bases between them. This CDR3 contains 18 residues. CDR3 sequence (DNA): TGTGCCAGCAGTGACGTGACAGGCCCGAGCTCTGGGGCCAACGTCCTGACTTTC. It yields the protein CASSDVTGPSSGANVLTF.

The chain recombines TRBV27 with TRBJ2-7; the D is unclear. Germline CDR1 is MNHEY and CDR2 is SMNVEV (reference sequence). V was pared by 0 bases and J by 6 bases, with 12 bases between. CDR3 size: 14 residues. CDR3: CASSLSGFRLEQYF. CDR3 coding DNA: TGTGCCAGCAGTTTATCCGGGTTCCGCCTCGAGCAGTACTTC.

The gene calls are TRBV30 and TRBJ1-4; D gene uncertain. This CDR3 has 12 amino acids. V lost 5 bases and J 5 bases, leaving 9 bases between the germline ends. Germline V gives CDR1 GTSNPN, CDR2 SVGIG (reference sequence). The CDR3 bases are TGTGCCTGGTTTTGGGGAAATGAAAAACTGTTTTTT. Translating it yields CAWFWGNEKLFF. Complete variable domain (other parts from reference TRBV30 and TRBJ1-4): SQTIHQWPATLVQPVGSPLSLECTVEGTSNPNLYWYRQAAGRGLQLLFYSVGIGQISSEVPQNLSASRPQDRQFILSSKKLLLSDSGFYLCAWFWGNEKLFFGSGTQLSVL.